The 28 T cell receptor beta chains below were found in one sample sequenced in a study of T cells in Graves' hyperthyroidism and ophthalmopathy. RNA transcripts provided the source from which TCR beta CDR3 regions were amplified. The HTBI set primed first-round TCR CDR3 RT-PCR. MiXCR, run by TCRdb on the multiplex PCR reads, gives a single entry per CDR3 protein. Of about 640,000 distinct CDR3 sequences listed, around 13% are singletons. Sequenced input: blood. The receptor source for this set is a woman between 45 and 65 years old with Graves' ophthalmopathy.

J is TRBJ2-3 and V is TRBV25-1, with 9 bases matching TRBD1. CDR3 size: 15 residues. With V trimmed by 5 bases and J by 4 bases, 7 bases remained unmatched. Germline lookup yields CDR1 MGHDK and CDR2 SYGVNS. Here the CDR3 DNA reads TGTGCCAGCAGTAACTCCGGGACAGGGCCAGATACGCAGTATTTT. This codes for CASSNSGTGPDTQYF. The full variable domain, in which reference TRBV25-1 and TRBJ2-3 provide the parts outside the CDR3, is EADIYQTPRYLVIGTGKKITLECSQTMGHDKMYWYQQDPGMELHLIHYSYGVNSTEKGDLSSESTVSRIRTEHFPLTLESARPSHTSQYLCASSNSGTGPDTQYFGPGTRLTVL.

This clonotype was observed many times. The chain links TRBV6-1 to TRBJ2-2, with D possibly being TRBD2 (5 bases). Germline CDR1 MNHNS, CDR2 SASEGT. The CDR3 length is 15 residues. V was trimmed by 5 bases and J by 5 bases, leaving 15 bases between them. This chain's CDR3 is CASSPSSFWTGELFF. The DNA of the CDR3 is TGTGCCAGCAGTCCATCTAGCTTTTGGACCGGGGAGCTGTTTTTT.

CDR3 DNA: TGTGCCAGCAAACGCCACTCTGGAAACACCATATATTTT. Amino acids: CASKRHSGNTIYF. The chain joins TRBV12-3 or TRBV12-4 to TRBJ1-3; unclear D gene. The V end was cut by 7 bases, the J end by 0 bases, with 7 bases between. The CDR3 covers 13 residues.

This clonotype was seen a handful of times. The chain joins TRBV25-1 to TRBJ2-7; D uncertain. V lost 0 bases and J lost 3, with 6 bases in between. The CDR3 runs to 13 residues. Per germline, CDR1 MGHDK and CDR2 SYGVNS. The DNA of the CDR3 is TGTGCCAGCAGTGAATATCCGGGCTACGAGCAGTACTTC. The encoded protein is CASSEYPGYEQYF.

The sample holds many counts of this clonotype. The CDR3 DNA sequence: TGTGCCAGCAGCTTAGAAATCTGGCAGCCGAACACCGGGGAGCTGTTTTTT. Encoded protein: CASSLEIWQPNTGELFF. The J gene is TRBJ2-2, the V gene TRBV11-2; D ambiguous. Germline V gene data show CDR1 as SGHAT and CDR2 as FQNNGV. The CDR3 consists of 17 residues. V shed 0 bases and J shed 0 bases, with 11 bases lying between them.

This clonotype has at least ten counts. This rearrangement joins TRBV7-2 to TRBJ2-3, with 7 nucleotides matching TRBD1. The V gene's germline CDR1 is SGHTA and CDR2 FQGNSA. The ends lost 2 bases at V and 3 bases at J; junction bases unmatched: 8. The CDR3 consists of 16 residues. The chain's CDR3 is CASSLQQGPGTDTQYF. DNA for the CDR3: TGTGCCAGCAGCTTACAACAGGGGCCCGGGACAGATACGCAGTATTTT. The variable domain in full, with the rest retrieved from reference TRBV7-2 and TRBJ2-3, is GAGVSQSPSNKVTEKGKDVELRCDPISGHTALYWYRQSLGQGLEFLIYFQGNSAPDKSGLPSDRFSAERTGGSVSTLTIQRTQQEDSAVYLCASSLQQGPGTDTQYFGPGTRLTVL.

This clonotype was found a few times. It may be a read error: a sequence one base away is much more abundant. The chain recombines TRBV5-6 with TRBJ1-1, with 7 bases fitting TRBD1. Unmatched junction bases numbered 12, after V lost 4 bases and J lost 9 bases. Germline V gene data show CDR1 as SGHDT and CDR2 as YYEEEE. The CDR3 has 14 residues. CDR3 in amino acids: CASSTNRGGTKAFF. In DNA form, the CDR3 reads TGTGCCAGCAGCACCAACAGGGGAGGAACTAAAGCTTTCTTT.

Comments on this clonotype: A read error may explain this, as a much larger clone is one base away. As DNA, the CDR3 is TGTGCCAGCAGCGAAACAGGACTAGCGGGCTACAATGAGCAGTACTTC. Translating it yields CASSETGLAGYNEQYF. This chain connects TRBV7-9 to TRBJ2-1, with 11 bases that match TRBD2. The J call could be wrong; TRBJ2-7 is a better fit for the DNA end. CDR1 is SEHNR, CDR2 FQNEAQ, per germline (reference sequence). The CDR3 loop spans 16 amino acids.

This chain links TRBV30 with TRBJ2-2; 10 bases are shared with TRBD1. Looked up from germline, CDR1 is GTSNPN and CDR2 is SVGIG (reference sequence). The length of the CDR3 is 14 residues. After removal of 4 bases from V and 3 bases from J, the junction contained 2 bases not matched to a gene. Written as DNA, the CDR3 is TGTGCCTGGAAAGGGACAGGGGACACCGGGGAGCTGTTTTTT. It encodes CAWKGTGDTGELFF.

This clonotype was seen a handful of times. This CDR3 reads CASSLDGGFVYNEQFF. The CDR3 nucleotides are TGTGCCAGCAGCTTAGATGGGGGATTTGTTTACAATGAGCAGTTCTTC. The chain carries TRBV7-2 and TRBJ2-1, with D perhaps assigned TRBD1 or TRBD2 (5 bases each). The CDR3 covers 16 residues. CDR1 and CDR2 from the germline V gene are SGHTA and FQGNSA. Trimming shortened V by 1 base and J by 4 bases, and 14 bases separated the two germline ends.

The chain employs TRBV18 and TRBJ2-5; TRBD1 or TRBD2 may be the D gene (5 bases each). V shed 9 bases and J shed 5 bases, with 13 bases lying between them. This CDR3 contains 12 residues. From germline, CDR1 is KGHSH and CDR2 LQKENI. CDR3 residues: CASRDGGETQYF. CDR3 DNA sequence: TGTGCCAGTCGGGACGGTGGGGAGACCCAGTACTTC.

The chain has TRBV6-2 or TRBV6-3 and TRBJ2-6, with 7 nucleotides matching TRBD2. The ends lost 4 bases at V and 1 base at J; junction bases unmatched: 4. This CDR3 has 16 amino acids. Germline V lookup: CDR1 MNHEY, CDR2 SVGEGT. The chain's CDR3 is CASSSLGGSGANVLTF. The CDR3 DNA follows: TGTGCCAGCAGTTCCCTGGGGGGGTCTGGGGCCAACGTCCTGACTTTC.

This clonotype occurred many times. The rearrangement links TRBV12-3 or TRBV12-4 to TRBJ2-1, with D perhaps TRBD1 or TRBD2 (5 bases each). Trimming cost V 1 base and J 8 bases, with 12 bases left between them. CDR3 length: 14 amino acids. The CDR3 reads CASSLGRGNHEQFF. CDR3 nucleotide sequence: TGTGCCAGCAGTTTAGGCCGGGGCAACCATGAGCAGTTCTTC.

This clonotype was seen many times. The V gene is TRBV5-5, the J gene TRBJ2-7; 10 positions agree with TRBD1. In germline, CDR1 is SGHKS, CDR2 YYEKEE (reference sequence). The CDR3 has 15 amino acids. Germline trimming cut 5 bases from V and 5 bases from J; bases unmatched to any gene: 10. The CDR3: CASRRETGGWDEQYF. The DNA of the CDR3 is TGTGCCAGCAGGAGAGAGACAGGGGGCTGGGACGAGCAGTACTTC.

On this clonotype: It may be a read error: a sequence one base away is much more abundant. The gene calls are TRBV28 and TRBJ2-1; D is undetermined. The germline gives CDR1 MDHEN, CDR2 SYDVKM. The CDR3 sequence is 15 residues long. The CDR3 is CASSLLFRSYNEQLF. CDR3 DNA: TGTGCCAGCAGTTTATTATTCCGATCCTACAATGAGCAGCTCTTC.

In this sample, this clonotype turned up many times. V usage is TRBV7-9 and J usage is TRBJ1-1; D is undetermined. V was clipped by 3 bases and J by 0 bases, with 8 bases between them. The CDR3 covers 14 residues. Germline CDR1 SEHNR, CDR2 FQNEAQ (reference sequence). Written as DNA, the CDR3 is TGTGCCAGCAGCTTTTCCTCAATGAACACTGAAGCTTTCTTT. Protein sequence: CASSFSSMNTEAFF.

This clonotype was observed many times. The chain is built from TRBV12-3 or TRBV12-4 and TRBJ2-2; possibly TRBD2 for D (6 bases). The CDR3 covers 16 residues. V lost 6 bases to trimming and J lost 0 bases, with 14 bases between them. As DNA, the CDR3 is TGTGCCAGCAGAAGAGGACCTAGCGCGAACACCGGGGAGCTGTTTTTT. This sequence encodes CASRRGPSANTGELFF.

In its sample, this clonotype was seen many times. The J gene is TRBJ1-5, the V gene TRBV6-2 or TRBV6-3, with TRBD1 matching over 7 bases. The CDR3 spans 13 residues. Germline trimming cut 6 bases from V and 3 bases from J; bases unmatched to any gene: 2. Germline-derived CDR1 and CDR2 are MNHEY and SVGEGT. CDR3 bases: TGTGCCAGCAGAGGACAGGTCAATCAGCCCCAGCATTTT. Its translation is CASRGQVNQPQHF.

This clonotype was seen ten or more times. The CDR3 DNA sequence: TGTGCCAGCAGCTTAGGATTCTTGAACACTGAAGCTTTCTTT. Protein product: CASSLGFLNTEAFF. This chain links TRBV28 with TRBJ1-1; D gene unclear. The CDR3 is made up of 14 amino acids. Trimming removed 6 bases at V and 0 bases at J, with 11 bases between. Germline V gene lookup returns CDR1 MDHEN and CDR2 SYDVKM.

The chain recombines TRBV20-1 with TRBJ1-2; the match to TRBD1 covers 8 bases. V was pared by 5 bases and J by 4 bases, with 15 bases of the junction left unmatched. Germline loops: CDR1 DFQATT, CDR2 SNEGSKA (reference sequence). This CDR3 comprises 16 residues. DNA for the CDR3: TGCAGTGCTCCTAGACAGGGGATGCTGAGAATCTATGGCTACACCTTC. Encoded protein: CSAPRQGMLRIYGYTF.

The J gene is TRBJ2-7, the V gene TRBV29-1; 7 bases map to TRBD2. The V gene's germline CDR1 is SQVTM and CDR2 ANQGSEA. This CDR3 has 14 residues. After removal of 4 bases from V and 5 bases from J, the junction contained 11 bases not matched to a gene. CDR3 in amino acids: CSVAVGGRSNEQYF. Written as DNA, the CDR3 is TGCAGCGTTGCGGTGGGCGGGAGATCTAACGAGCAGTACTTC.

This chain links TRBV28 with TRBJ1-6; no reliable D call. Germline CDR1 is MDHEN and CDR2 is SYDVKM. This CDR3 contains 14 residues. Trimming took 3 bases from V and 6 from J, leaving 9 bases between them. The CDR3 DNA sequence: TGTGCCAGCAGTTTGCTGGGTTCTAATTCACCCCTCCACTTT. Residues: CASSLLGSNSPLHF. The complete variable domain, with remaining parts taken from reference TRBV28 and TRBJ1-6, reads DVKVTQSSRYLVKRTGEKVFLECVQDMDHENMFWYRQDPGLGLRLIYFSYDVKMKEKGDIPEGYSVSREKKERFSLILESASTNQTSMYLCASSLLGSNSPLHFGNGTRLTVT.

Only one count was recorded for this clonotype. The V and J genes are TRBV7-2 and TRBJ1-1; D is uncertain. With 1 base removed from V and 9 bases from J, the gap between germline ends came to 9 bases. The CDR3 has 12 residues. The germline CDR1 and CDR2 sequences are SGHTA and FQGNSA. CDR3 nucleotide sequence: TGTGCCAGCAGCTTAGTTGGCGCGAAAGCTTTCTTT. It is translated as CASSLVGAKAFF.

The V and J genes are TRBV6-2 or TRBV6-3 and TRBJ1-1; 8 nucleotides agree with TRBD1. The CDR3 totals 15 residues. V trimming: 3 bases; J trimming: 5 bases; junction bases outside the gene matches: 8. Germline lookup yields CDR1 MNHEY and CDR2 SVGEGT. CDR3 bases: TGTGCCAGCAGTTATCGCGGACAGGGAGGGACTGAAGCTTTCTTT. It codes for CASSYRGQGGTEAFF.

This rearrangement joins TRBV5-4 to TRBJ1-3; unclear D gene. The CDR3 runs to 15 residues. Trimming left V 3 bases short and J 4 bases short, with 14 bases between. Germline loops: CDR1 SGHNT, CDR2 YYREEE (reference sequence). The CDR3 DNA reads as TGTGCCAGCAGCTCTGATAGGCGTTCAGGAAACACCATATATTTT. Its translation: CASSSDRRSGNTIYF.

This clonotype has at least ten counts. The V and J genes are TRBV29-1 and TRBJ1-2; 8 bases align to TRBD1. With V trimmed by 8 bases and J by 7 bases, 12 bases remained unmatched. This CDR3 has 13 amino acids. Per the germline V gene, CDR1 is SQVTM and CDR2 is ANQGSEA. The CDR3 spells CSSEAGGAGGYTF. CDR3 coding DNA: TGCAGCTCCGAGGCAGGGGGCGCCGGTGGCTACACCTTC.

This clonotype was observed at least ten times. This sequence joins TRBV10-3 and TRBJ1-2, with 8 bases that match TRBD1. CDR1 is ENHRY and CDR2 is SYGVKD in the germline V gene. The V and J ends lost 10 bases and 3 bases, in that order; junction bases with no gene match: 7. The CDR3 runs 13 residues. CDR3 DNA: TGTGCCACCACCTTGACAGGGGACTATGGCTACACCTTC. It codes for CATTLTGDYGYTF.

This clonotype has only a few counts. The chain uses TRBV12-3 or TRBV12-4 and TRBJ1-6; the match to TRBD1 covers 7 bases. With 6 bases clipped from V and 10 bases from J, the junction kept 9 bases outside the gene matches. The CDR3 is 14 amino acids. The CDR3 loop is CASRPTGERSPLHF. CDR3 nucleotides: TGTGCCAGCAGGCCTACAGGGGAAAGGTCACCCCTCCACTTT.